This TCR beta chain was profiled in a study of cytomegalovirus exposure and HLA in healthy donors. The study, taken as a whole, reports: Published work reported that the classifier diagnosed cytomegalovirus status with high specificity and sensitivity. It was taken for granted in presence/absence analyses that sequencing depth across donors was roughly uniform.

About this clone: What it recognizes is unknown.

This CDR3 spans 13 amino acids. J gave up 2 bases and V 5 bases, and 2 bases lay outside the gene matches. Germline loops: CDR1 GTSNPN, CDR2 SVGIG (reference sequence). Primers for the PCR totalled 60 Vbeta and 13 Jbeta. Assay: immunoSEQ multiplex PCR; the TCRdb copy retains only in-frame clones and omits some. The sample holds 68,000 or so clones; roughly 77% are singletons and the top ten take approximately 4.3%. The rearrangement links TRBV30 to TRBJ1-3; 8 nucleotides match TRBD1. The sequencing input was PBMCs. This receptor was obtained from a woman aged 30 to 39 in good health and CMV-seronegative. For the CDR3, the DNA is TGTGCCTGGGGACAGGGAGCTGGAAACACCATATATTTT. As protein: CAWGQGAGNTIYF.